Following are 7 T cell receptor beta chains from one sample sequenced in a study of control samples from healthy donors and cancer patients. Sequenced by immunoSEQ multiplex PCR; TCRdb stores in-frame clones only, minus some. The sample lists about 79,000 clones, 93% occurring once. What was sequenced was PBMCs. The receptor set was obtained from a woman in her thirties or forties with lung cancer.

The J gene is TRBJ2-5, the V gene TRBV12-3 or TRBV12-4; 7 bases match TRBD2. V shed 6 bases, J shed 11 bases, and the junction held 12 bases outside the gene matches. The CDR3 loop spans 13 amino acids. The CDR3 is CASSKTSEPAQYF. The CDR3 coding sequence is TGTGCCAGCAGCAAAACTAGCGAACCAGCGCAGTACTTC.

Sample share makes this clone medium-sized (0.01 to 0.1%). The chain recombines TRBV19 with TRBJ2-7; TRBD2 matches 8 bases. CDR3 size: 14 residues. CDR1 and CDR2 from the germline V gene are LNHDA and SQIVND (reference sequence). J was trimmed by 4 bases and V by 1 base; bases with no gene match: 3. The DNA of the CDR3 is TGTGCCAGTAGTATAGTGAGCGGGGGTTACGAGCAGTACTTC. This translates into CASSIVSGGYEQYF.

The CDR3 region has the DNA TGTGCCAGCAGTCCTCGGGATATTGGCAATCAGCCCCAGCATTTT. It yields the protein CASSPRDIGNQPQHF. The chain employs TRBV27 and TRBJ1-5; D uncertain. The CDR3 spans 15 residues. Germline-derived CDR1 and CDR2 are MNHEY and SMNVEV (reference sequence). The V gene lost 5 bases and the J gene lost 2 bases, with 13 bases spanning the gap.

The chain uses TRBV7-2 and TRBJ1-3, with D unresolved. Looked up from germline, CDR1 is SGHTA and CDR2 is FQGNSA. Trimming removed 7 bases at V and 0 bases at J, with 10 bases between. The CDR3 sequence is 14 residues long. In nucleotides, the CDR3 is TGTGCCAGCAAGCAGGTTATCTCTGGAAACACCATATATTTT. It encodes CASKQVISGNTIYF.

The J gene is TRBJ2-1, the V gene TRBV3-1 (or the pseudogene TRBV3-2); TRBD2 matches 11 bases. The V and J ends lost 7 bases and 4 bases, in that order; junction bases with no gene match: 9. The CDR3 contains 16 residues. The germline V gene has CDR1 LGHDT and CDR2 YNNKEL (reference sequence). DNA for the CDR3: TGTGCCAGCAAACCCCAACTAGCGGGGGAATACAATGAGCAGTTCTTC. Translated, it gives CASKPQLAGEYNEQFF.

The V and J genes are TRBV12-5 and TRBJ1-5; D might be TRBD1 (5 bases). Deletions cut 9 bases from V and 8 bases from J, with 20 bases between. The length of the CDR3 is 14 residues. In germline, CDR1 is LGHNT, CDR2 FRNRAP. CDR3 nucleotides: TGTGCTAGCAATCGGGACGGCGGAAGGGAGCCCCAGCATTTT. Protein sequence: CASNRDGGREPQHF. The variable domain in full, completed from reference TRBV12-5 and TRBJ1-5, reads DARVTQTPRHKVTEMGQEVTMRCQPILGHNTVFWYRQTMMQGLELLAYFRNRAPLDDSGMPKDRFSAEMPDATLATLKIQPSEPRDSAVYFCASNRDGGREPQHFGDGTRLSIL.

J is TRBJ2-3 and V is TRBV28; D gene ambiguous. The CDR3 is made up of 13 amino acids. Trimming removed 8 bases at V and 0 bases at J, with 9 bases between. Per germline, CDR1 MDHEN and CDR2 SYDVKM. In DNA, the CDR3 is TGTGCCAGCGGTGGTCGGAGCACAGATACGCAGTATTTT. This codes for CASGGRSTDTQYF.